The following is a TCR beta chain sequence with its context. Antigen specificity is unknown. The germline V gene has CDR1 SGHRS and CDR2 YFSETQ. The V gene lost 0 bases and the J gene lost 7 bases, with 17 bases spanning the gap. This CDR3 region has 15 residues. Data came from immunoSEQ multiplex PCR; TCRdb stores just in-frame clones and leaves some out. The repertoire holds about 2.1 million clones, with over 85% as singletons. Naive CD8 populations comprised CD45RO-negative cells positively selected for CCR7, excluding terminally differentiated effector memory CD45RA+ cells. The data were taken from a study of shared clonotypes between healthy human individuals. Study in general: Three CD4 naive, three CD4 memory, two CD8 naive and one CD8 memory plate were used per donor. Notes on the study in general: Sampling involved blood alone; tissue repertoires likely differ.

This rearrangement joins TRBV5-1 to TRBJ2-7; D might be TRBD2 (6 bases). The sequencing input was naive CD8+ T cells from PBMCs. The clonotype was recovered from a man in his late teens or twenties in good health. Some clones in this sample may be carry-over from other donors' samples. CDR3 sequence: CASSLEGGSPWEQYF. The CDR3 coding sequence is TGCGCCAGCAGCTTGGAGGGAGGATCTCCCTGGGAGCAGTACTTC.